This entry lists 26 T cell receptor beta chains sequenced from one sample in a study of Ad26.COV2.S vaccination and SARS-CoV-2 variants. Treatment indicated: 15 to 20 received Ad26.COV2.S at low or high dose, single or two shots; 5 received placebo; per-sample allocation not given. Material that was analyzed had been drawn on day 63 after the first vaccine or placebo injection. Repertoires were generated with immunoSEQ multiplex PCR, while TCRdb's copy carries only in-frame clones and drops some. The profile shows hundreds of thousands of clones, around 86% of them singletons. This specimen consisted of peripheral blood, obtained in a trial of Ad26.COV2.S vaccine versus placebo. The receptors were sampled from a person between 18 and 65 years old who received the Ad26.COV2.S COVID-19 vaccine or a placebo.

This chain uses TRBV4-1 with TRBJ1-1; 8 nucleotides line up with TRBD1. Unmatched junction bases numbered 8, after V lost 6 bases and J lost 5 bases. Germline V lookup: CDR1 MGHRA, CDR2 YSYEKL. CDR3 length equals 14 residues. The CDR3 region is CASSYQGARTEAFF. The CDR3 DNA is TGCGCCAGCAGTTATCAGGGGGCGCGAACTGAAGCTTTCTTT.

The rearrangement joins TRBV6-2 or TRBV6-3 to TRBJ1-1; D gene ambiguous. The ends were cut back, 2 bases at V and 1 base at J, with 8 bases in the middle. The CDR3 length is 14 residues. Germline CDR1 and CDR2: MNHEY and SVGEGT. CDR3 protein: CASSYHRQNTEAFF. The CDR3 bases are TGTGCCAGCAGTTACCATCGACAGAACACTGAAGCTTTCTTT.

The rearrangement uses TRBV6-1 and TRBJ2-7; no firm D call. CDR1 MNHNS and CDR2 SASEGT come from the germline V gene. The V and J ends lost 1 base and 6 bases respectively, with 10 bases between them. The CDR3 is 13 residues long. This chain's CDR3 is CASSEVTRREQYF. The CDR3 nucleotides read TGTGCCAGCAGTGAAGTGACGAGGCGCGAGCAGTACTTC.

The CDR3 sequence is CATSRDSAGPGNTIYF. In DNA, the CDR3 is TGTGCCACCAGCAGAGATAGTGCTGGGCCTGGAAACACCATATATTTT. The chain uses TRBV15 and TRBJ1-3; D not resolved. V shed 0 bases and J shed 2 bases, with 11 bases lying between them. Germline V gives CDR1 LNHNV, CDR2 YYDKDF (reference sequence). The CDR3 totals 16 residues.

The chain uses TRBV11-2 and TRBJ2-7; D remains unclear. There are 13 residues in the CDR3. Germline V CDR1 and CDR2: SGHAT, FQNNGV. Trimming took 0 bases from V and 7 from J, leaving 10 bases between them. The CDR3 DNA follows: TGTGCCAGCAGCTTAGATTTGCCTCGGGAGCAGTACTTC. Its translation: CASSLDLPREQYF.

This chain links TRBV30 with TRBJ1-1; D call uncertain. CDR1 and CDR2 from the germline V gene are GTSNPN and SVGIG (reference sequence). CDR3 length: 13 amino acids. V was clipped by 2 bases and J by 0 bases, with 7 bases between them. In nucleotides, the CDR3 is TGTGCCTGGAGTTCGAACATGAACACTGAAGCTTTCTTT. Translation: CAWSSNMNTEAFF.

The chain employs TRBV2 and TRBJ1-4, with TRBD1 matching 9 bases. The CDR3 loop spans 14 amino acids. Germline V CDR1 and CDR2: SNHLY, FYNNEI. Trimming cost V 6 bases and J 7 bases; bases outside gene matches: 6. The CDR3 region is CASRRQGVGEKLFF. The CDR3 DNA reads TGTGCCAGCAGAAGACAGGGGGTCGGTGAAAAACTGTTTTTT. Filled out from reference TRBV2 and TRBJ1-4, the complete variable domain reads EPEVTQTPSHQVTQMGQEVILRCVPISNHLYFYWYRQILGQKVEFLVSFYNNEISEKSEIFDDQFSVERPDGSNFTLKIRSTKLEDSAMYFCASRRQGVGEKLFFGSGTQLSVL.

The V gene is TRBV4-1, the J gene TRBJ2-1; 14 bases are a match to TRBD2. The CDR3 is 16 amino acids. Trimming cost V 1 base and J 7 bases; bases outside gene matches: 3. Germline loops: CDR1 MGHRA, CDR2 YSYEKL. CDR3 protein: CASSQAGTSGGNEQFF. Written as DNA, the CDR3 is TGCGCCAGCAGCCAAGCCGGGACTAGCGGGGGTAATGAGCAGTTCTTC.

This chain joins TRBV19 and TRBJ1-2, with D possibly being TRBD1 (5 bases). Trimming took 0 bases from V and 3 from J, leaving 20 bases between them. This CDR3 has 18 amino acids. The germline V gene encodes CDR1 LNHDA and CDR2 SQIVND (reference sequence). This CDR3 reads CASSIDMLVRGWDYGYTF. The CDR3 bases are TGTGCCAGTAGTATAGATATGCTGGTGAGGGGTTGGGACTATGGCTACACCTTC.

The genes are TRBV30 and TRBJ1-4; 9 nucleotides agree with TRBD1. CDR1 and CDR2 from the germline V gene are GTSNPN and SVGIG (reference sequence). The junction had 8 bases not matched to a gene; V was cut back by 1 base and J by 8 bases. The CDR3 is 15 residues long. CDR3 region: CAWSGSGTGREKLFF. The CDR3 DNA is TGTGCCTGGAGTGGTTCCGGGACAGGGAGGGAAAAACTGTTTTTT.

This chain links TRBV6-5 with TRBJ2-7; D remains unclear. This CDR3 contains 15 residues. The V end was cut by 0 bases, the J end by 0 bases, with 9 bases between. The germline gives CDR1 MNHEY, CDR2 SVGAGI. The DNA of the CDR3 is TGTGCCAGCAGTTACTCAGGGCCGTTCTCCTACGAGCAGTACTTC. As protein: CASSYSGPFSYEQYF.

The rearrangement links TRBV27 to TRBJ2-7, with a tentative D call TRBD2 (5 bases). Germline CDR1 and CDR2: MNHEY and SMNVEV (reference sequence). This CDR3 has 14 amino acids. V was trimmed by 2 bases and J by 4 bases, leaving 12 bases between them. CDR3 residues: CASSLGLGAYEQYF. As DNA, the CDR3 is TGTGCCAGCAGTTTAGGACTCGGCGCGTACGAGCAGTACTTC.

The chain has TRBV29-1 and TRBJ2-6, with D unclear. Germline assignment: CDR1 SQVTM and CDR2 ANQGSEA. The CDR3 loop spans 13 amino acids. V was shortened by 7 bases and J by 1 base, with 8 bases between the two germline ends. CDR3 sequence: CSAYKSGANVLTF. The CDR3 nucleotides read TGCAGCGCCTATAAATCTGGGGCCAACGTCCTGACTTTC.

This clone was found a few times. This CDR3 is CASDTTGNSYEQYF. For the CDR3, the DNA is TGTGCTAGTGATACGACAGGAAATTCTTACGAGCAGTACTTC. The V call is TRBV12-5, the J call TRBJ2-7; maybe TRBD1 (6 bases). The CDR3 covers 14 residues. The V end lost 7 bases, the J end lost 4 bases, and 17 bases lay between the germline ends. Germline V gene sequence: CDR1 LGHNT, CDR2 FRNRAP. Full variable domain (remainder filled in from reference TRBV12-5 and TRBJ2-7): DARVTQTPRHKVTEMGQEVTMRCQPILGHNTVFWYRQTMMQGLELLAYFRNRAPLDDSGMPKDRFSAEMPDATLATLKIQPSEPRDSAVYFCASDTTGNSYEQYFGPGTRLTVT.

The chain recombines TRBV15 with TRBJ2-7; D is uncertain. Germline V gives CDR1 LNHNV, CDR2 YYDKDF (reference sequence). Trimming took 3 bases from V and 2 from J, leaving 11 bases between them. This CDR3 contains 14 residues. The DNA of the CDR3 is TGTGCCACCAGCAGCGGGCCGAATACCTACGAGCAGTACTTC. Amino acids: CATSSGPNTYEQYF.

This chain joins TRBV10-3 and TRBJ1-2; D not certain. The length of the CDR3 is 15 residues. Trimming removed 6 bases at V and 3 bases at J, with 17 bases between. CDR1 and CDR2 (germline): ENHRY, SYGVKD. The CDR3 DNA follows: TGTGCCATCAGCAACTACCCATCAGAATACTATGGCTACACCTTC. This gives the protein CAISNYPSEYYGYTF.

The V call is TRBV7-9, the J call TRBJ2-5; 9 nucleotides agree with TRBD1. V lost 1 base, J lost 1 base, and 13 bases stayed unmatched. Germline CDR1 and CDR2: SEHNR and FQNEAQ (reference sequence). The CDR3 covers 19 residues. The CDR3 region is CASSLVPTGGVRSQETQYF. The CDR3 coding sequence is TGTGCCAGCAGCTTAGTCCCGACAGGGGGTGTAAGATCCCAAGAGACCCAGTACTTC.

This clone appeared a few times. This chain links TRBV5-1 with TRBJ2-7, with TRBD2 as a possible D gene (6 bases). Between the trimmed V and J ends, which lost 4 bases and 6 bases, there was a span of 17 bases. CDR1 and CDR2 (germline): SGHRS, YFSETQ. The CDR3 extends over 14 amino acids. The CDR3 sequence: CASSPGTAGIEQYF. CDR3 sequence (DNA): TGCGCCAGCAGCCCTGGGACGGCGGGGATCGAGCAGTACTTC.

This clone was seen a few times. This chain joins TRBV6-5 and TRBJ1-2; D is uncertain. V was trimmed by 5 bases and J by 3 bases, leaving 10 bases between them. Germline V gene sequence: CDR1 MNHEY, CDR2 SVGAGI. The CDR3 covers 13 residues. Here the CDR3 reads CASSNYGDYGYTF. CDR3 DNA sequence: TGTGCCAGCAGTAATTATGGGGACTATGGCTACACCTTC.

The V call is TRBV7-8, the J call TRBJ1-5, with 8 bases lining up with TRBD1. The CDR3 is 16 residues long. V shed 1 base, J shed 3 bases, and the junction held 5 bases outside the gene matches. Germline V gene sequence: CDR1 SGHVS, CDR2 FQNEAQ. CDR3 DNA sequence: TGTGCCAGCAGCTTAGTCGACAGGGGCCCCAATCAGCCCCAGCATTTT. It yields the protein CASSLVDRGPNQPQHF.

This sequence joins TRBV7-8 and TRBJ2-7; D not certain. Germline V gene lookup returns CDR1 SGHVS and CDR2 FQNEAQ. V was trimmed by 5 bases and J by 5 bases, leaving 13 bases between them. The CDR3 spans 13 residues. The CDR3: CASSLSPADEQYF. CDR3 coding DNA: TGTGCCAGCAGCCTTAGTCCAGCCGACGAGCAGTACTTC.

The table lists this clone with a few counts. The J gene is TRBJ1-1, the V gene TRBV12-3 or TRBV12-4; D unresolved. This CDR3 has 11 amino acids. The V end was cut by 3 bases, the J end by 6 bases, with 5 bases between. CDR3 loop: CASSFAAEAFF. For the CDR3, the DNA is TGTGCCAGCAGTTTTGCGGCTGAAGCTTTCTTT.

The V call is TRBV12-5, the J call TRBJ2-7; maybe TRBD1 (6 bases). CDR3 length: 15 amino acids. Trimming pared 2 bases from V and 2 bases from J, leaving 13 bases between. Germline lookup yields CDR1 LGHNT and CDR2 FRNRAP. The CDR3 sequence is CASGLTPRDTYEQYF. As DNA, the CDR3 is TGTGCTAGTGGTTTGACTCCCCGGGACACCTACGAGCAGTACTTC.

The chain links TRBV29-1 to TRBJ1-5; 9 bases are shared with TRBD1. CDR1 is SQVTM and CDR2 is ANQGSEA in the germline V gene. V gave up 4 bases and J gave up 4 bases; unmatched junction bases: 5. The CDR3 runs to 14 residues. This CDR3 reads CSVAPGQGNQPQHF. Written as DNA, the CDR3 is TGCAGCGTTGCCCCGGGACAGGGAAATCAGCCCCAGCATTTT. The variable domain in full, with the rest retrieved from reference TRBV29-1 and TRBJ1-5, is SAVISQKPSRDICQRGTSLTIQCQVDSQVTMMFWYRQQPGQSLTLIATANQGSEATYESGFVIDKFPISRPNLTFSTLTVSNMSPEDSSIYLCSVAPGQGNQPQHFGDGTRLSIL.

V is TRBV9 and J is TRBJ1-6, with D tentatively TRBD1 (5 bases). Trimming stripped 1 base from V and 9 bases from J, with 14 bases between. This CDR3 has 15 amino acids. Looked up from germline, CDR1 is SGDLS and CDR2 is YYNGEE. The CDR3 region is CASSVNGQVSSPLHF. For the CDR3, the DNA is TGTGCCAGCAGCGTAAATGGACAAGTCTCTTCACCCCTCCACTTT.

J is TRBJ2-3 and V is TRBV5-1; no clear D gene. CDR3 size: 14 residues. The V end was cut by 0 bases, the J end by 3 bases, with 8 bases between. Germline CDR1 reads SGHRS; CDR2 reads YFSETQ. The CDR3 DNA reads as TGCGCCAGCAGCTTGGAGGGAACGACAGATACGCAGTATTTT. This codes for CASSLEGTTDTQYF.